Detailed here is one T cell receptor beta chain. Which antigen it targets is not known. Per-base qualities were not stored, and no clone one base away is much larger. These data are taken from a study of Ad26.COV2.S vaccination and SARS-CoV-2 variants (dated by TCRdb to about 2021). For the wider study: Donors in the vaccine arm were drawn from COV1001, a phase I-IIa trial of Ad26.COV2.S in healthy adults that was multicentre, randomized, double-blind and placebo-controlled. The specificity and breadth of SARS-CoV-2-reactive T cell receptors after Ad26.COV2.S vaccination were assessed by TCRbeta repertoire sequencing. Trial participants were randomized into five groups of five: low-dose or high-dose Ad26.COV2.S given once or twice, or placebo on both occasions. A total of around 32 samples were included in the TCR-sequenced set, comprising about 20 Ad26.COV2.S vaccine recipients, 5 placebo recipients and 8 SARS-CoV-2 convalescent individuals. Dosing of Ad26.COV2.S was intramuscular, at either 5x10^10 or 1x10^11 viral particles, delivered as one shot or as two shots spaced 56 days apart. Throughout the experiments and outcome assessment, investigators stayed blinded to trial group allocation. The study at large found these results: After vaccination, substantial breadth of spike-specific CD8+ and CD4+ T cell responses was reported. Ad26.COV2.S recipients had higher spike-specific TCR breadth than placebo recipients (P = 0.0014). The study lacked the statistical power to compare responses across vaccine doses or regimens. Comparable non-spike TCR breadth was observed between vaccine and placebo recipients, consistent with only spike being contained in the vaccine. According to the authors, total T cell responses may have been underestimated by the TCR breadth and depth analyses.

The immunoSEQ Assay was used to sequence TCRbeta CDR3 regions. After extraction, genomic DNA underwent amplification by bias-controlled multiplex PCR, followed by high-throughput sequencing. On the authors' methods: To quantify the absolute abundance of each unique TCRbeta CDR3 region, sequences were collapsed and filtered. Usable DNA was measured by amplifying reference genes present in all nucleated cells, and TCRbeta template counts were normalized to that usable DNA to estimate T cell fraction. Repertoire TCRs were annotated as SARS-CoV-2-specific by exact matching of V gene, CDR3 amino acid sequence and J gene to a known reactive TCR set. MIRA supplied the reference SARS-CoV-2 TCR set, which was filtered for enrichment in COVID-19-positive ImmuneCODE repertoires so that public or cross-reactive TCRs were removed. Drawing on the MIRA antigens, annotated TCRs were analysed further at the level of specific ORF or position within ORF. Breadth was defined as annotated unique rearrangements over total unique productive rearrangements; depth was the summed frequency of those rearrangements. Two-sided Wilcoxon rank-sum tests were applied when comparing TCR breadth between groups. Sourced from immuneACCESS, this table was stored by TCRdb with only in-frame sequences that have V and J called. A share of the clones is absent; for the studies checked, an unresolved V gene accounts for under half, and the remainder has no known explanation. The V and J calls and clone size are taken from that table; D and trimming were inferred from the DNA. Recorded for this sample are 500,000 or so clones; nearly 90% of them occurred a single time. The ten largest clones add up to just over 2.5% of the sample.

The V end loses 5 bases and the J end loses 5 bases, and a stretch of 11 bases separates them. The CDR3 has 13 amino acids, counting the end cysteine and phenylalanine. Of all the DNA, just the CDR3 is kept, 39 bases in frame from base 1. Reading the germline V gene gives CDR1 KGHSH and CDR2 LQKENI. The treatment or condition label here, explained by the study, means: around 19 received Ad26.COV2.S at low or high dose, single or two shots; roughly five received placebo; per-sample allocation not given. Repertoires of vaccine and placebo recipients were sequenced from samples taken on day 63 after the first injection. In Cohort 1b, about two dozen adults aged 18-55 years were enrolled at a single site in Boston, USA, between 29 July and 7 August 2020. As a vaccine, Ad26.COV2.S was a replication-incompetent adenovirus type 26 vector that expressed a prefusion-stabilized SARS-CoV-2 spike protein derived from the original Wuhan strain.

This receptor was identified in a person aged 18 to 65 who received the Ad26.COV2.S COVID-19 vaccine or a placebo. This chain is built from TRBV18 and TRBJ2-3; no D gene is confidently identified. The sample here was peripheral blood, taken in a trial of Ad26.COV2.S vaccine versus placebo. The CDR3 region reads CASSYLSGDTQYF. The DNA is as follows: TGTGCCAGCTCATACCTGTCCGGAGATACGCAGTATTTT.